A single sample is the source of the 26 T cell receptor beta chains below, sequenced in a study of T cells after yellow fever vaccination. TCRdb reanalysed the 5' RACE reads using MiXCR and keeps one entry per CDR3 protein. The data show some 120,000 distinct CDR3 sequences, nearly 15% seen once. Sequencing used CD8+ T cells sorted from PBMCs, obtained 5 days after the yellow fever booster vaccination. Every receptor here comes from a man between 18 and 35 years old who received the YFV17D yellow fever vaccine.

The gene calls are TRBV19 and TRBJ2-1; D tentatively reads TRBD1 or TRBD2 (5 bases each). The V and J ends lost 8 bases and 6 bases respectively, with 17 bases between them. The length of the CDR3 is 14 residues. In germline, CDR1 is LNHDA, CDR2 SQIVND (reference sequence). CDR3 region: CASGDTGTLNEQFF. The CDR3 DNA reads TGTGCCAGTGGGGATACGGGGACCCTCAATGAGCAGTTCTTC.

The chain recombines TRBV7-9 with TRBJ2-7; D is perhaps TRBD1 or TRBD2 (6 bases each). The germline gives CDR1 SEHNR, CDR2 FQNEAQ (reference sequence). The CDR3 spans 14 residues. V was clipped by 1 base and J by 7 bases, with 14 bases between them. The CDR3 sequence: CASSLDGGLDEQYV. For the CDR3, the DNA is TGTGCCAGCAGCTTAGACGGGGGCCTTGATGAGCAGTACGTC.

The chain combines TRBV4-1 with TRBJ1-1; possibly TRBD1 for D (5 bases). Trimming shortened V by 1 base and J by 9 bases, and 15 bases separated the two germline ends. Germline V gene sequence: CDR1 MGHRA, CDR2 YSYEKL. The CDR3 loop spans 14 amino acids. The CDR3 DNA sequence: TGCGCCAGCAGCCAAGTACGACAGCTACGACAAGCTTTCTTT. Amino acid sequence: CASSQVRQLRQAFF.

The chain is built from TRBV19 and TRBJ1-5; 8 bases agree with TRBD1. Germline values: CDR1 LNHDA, CDR2 SQIVND (reference sequence). Trimming took 2 bases from V and 5 from J; bases not matched to a gene: 8. This CDR3 has 16 amino acids. CDR3 coding DNA: TGTGCCAGTAGTATATTCAGCAGGGGGCCCGATCAGCCCCAGCATTTT. Its translation is CASSIFSRGPDQPQHF.

To note about this clonotype: One junction end does not reproduce the germline sequence, and a read error may be involved. The rearrangement links TRBV19 to TRBJ1-1, with D perhaps matching TRBD1 (6 bases). Germline-derived CDR1 and CDR2 are LNHDA and SQIVND (reference sequence). The CDR3 is made up of 14 amino acids. The CDR3 bases are TGTGCCACCCGATTAGACAGGTTGAAAACTGAAGCTTTCTTT. It codes for CATRLDRLKTEAFF.

This clonotype was picked up a small number of times. The chain uses TRBV5-1 and TRBJ2-3; D is perhaps TRBD1 or TRBD2 (5 bases each). The CDR3 length is 16 residues. V dropped 4 bases and J dropped 0 bases, with 15 bases sitting between them. Germline-derived CDR1 and CDR2 are SGHRS and YFSETQ. CDR3 region: CASSPSVGPSTDTQYF. The CDR3 nucleotides read TGCGCCAGCAGCCCCTCTGTGGGACCTAGCACAGATACGCAGTATTTT.

This clonotype has a handful of counts. This chain joins TRBV6-2 or TRBV6-3 and TRBJ2-7; 9 nucleotides agree with TRBD1. The J segment lost 0 bases and the V segment lost 7 bases, leaving 7 bases of the junction unmatched. Germline CDR1 MNHEY, CDR2 SVGEGT. The CDR3 extends over 15 amino acids. CDR3 sequence reads: CASTAGTGSSYEQYV. DNA of the CDR3: TGTGCCAGCACCGCCGGGACAGGGAGCTCCTACGAGCAGTACGTC.

This clonotype was seen a handful of times. J is TRBJ2-2 and V is TRBV5-5; D is undetermined. The CDR3 sequence is 16 residues long. Trimming left V 4 bases short and J 5 bases short, with 18 bases between. Germline lookup yields CDR1 SGHKS and CDR2 YYEKEE (reference sequence). Written as DNA, the CDR3 is TGTGCCAGCAGCGTTCGCCCAGAGGCAAAGACCGGGGAGCTGTTTTTT. Its translation: CASSVRPEAKTGELFF.

This rearrangement joins TRBV7-9 to TRBJ1-1; perhaps TRBD1 as D (6 bases). Germline CDR1 SEHNR, CDR2 FQNEAQ (reference sequence). V gave up 5 bases and J gave up 2 bases, with 12 bases separating them. The CDR3 is 14 residues long. The chain's CDR3 is CASSPPGHNTEAFF. The CDR3 region has the DNA TGTGCCAGCAGCCCTCCGGGACACAACACTGAAGCTTTCTTT.

This clonotype has a handful of counts. The chain carries TRBV7-6 and TRBJ2-5; D gene ambiguous. Per germline, CDR1 SGHVS and CDR2 FNYEAQ. The CDR3 extends over 15 amino acids. Trimming shortened V by 3 bases and J by 1 base, and 12 bases separated the two germline ends. The CDR3 loop is CASSFWAEPQETQYF. The CDR3 DNA reads TGTGCCAGCAGCTTCTGGGCGGAACCCCAAGAGACCCAGTACTTC.

This clonotype was seen more than once but under ten times. The V gene is TRBV27, the J gene TRBJ2-7, with 10 positions matching TRBD1. Germline V CDR1 and CDR2: MNHEY, SMNVEV (reference sequence). The CDR3 totals 16 residues. The J segment lost 2 bases and the V segment lost 5 bases, leaving 9 bases of the junction unmatched. This chain's CDR3 is CASSTGTGVVPYEQYF. In DNA, the CDR3 is TGTGCCAGCAGTACTGGGACAGGGGTGGTCCCCTACGAGCAGTACTTC.

This clonotype was found a few times. The gene calls are TRBV7-9 and TRBJ1-2; D gene ambiguous. Germline V gene lookup returns CDR1 SEHNR and CDR2 FQNEAQ (reference sequence). The germline V and J ends were trimmed by 1 base and 5 bases, with 14 bases remaining between them. CDR3 length equals 15 residues. For the CDR3, the DNA is TGTGCCAGCAGCTTAGACTCGGGGAGAAATTATGGCTACACCTTC. The encoded protein is CASSLDSGRNYGYTF.

In its sample, this clonotype was seen a few times. The J gene is TRBJ2-5, the V gene TRBV29-1; tentatively, D is TRBD1 (6 bases). Trimming pared 6 bases from V and 5 bases from J, leaving 19 bases between. CDR3 size: 14 residues. The V gene's germline CDR1 is SQVTM and CDR2 ANQGSEA. CDR3 amino acids: CSVVPRGGGETQYF. The CDR3 nucleotides read TGCAGCGTAGTGCCCAGGGGTGGCGGGGAGACCCAGTACTTC.

This clonotype was recorded a few times. The J gene is TRBJ2-5, the V gene TRBV3-1; D gene uncertain. Per the germline V gene, CDR1 is LGHDT and CDR2 is YNNKEL (reference sequence). The length of the CDR3 is 14 residues. Trimming shortened V by 4 bases and J by 1 base, and 10 bases separated the two germline ends. The CDR3 nucleotides read TGTGCCAGCAGCCCTTCTTGGGGCCAAGAGACCCAGTACTTC. It translates to CASSPSWGQETQYF.

This clonotype has a handful of counts. V is TRBV3-1 and J is TRBJ2-7; 10 nucleotides align to TRBD1. The germline gives CDR1 LGHDT, CDR2 YNNKEL (reference sequence). With V trimmed by 6 bases and J by 2 bases, 7 bases remained unmatched. The CDR3 has 15 residues. In DNA form, the CDR3 reads TGTGCCAGCAGAGGGTCAGGGACAGGGGCCTACGAGCAGTACTTC. This translates into CASRGSGTGAYEQYF.

CDR3 loop: CRLDRGDMNTEAFF. As DNA, the CDR3 is TGCAGACTTGACCGAGGGGACATGAACACTGAAGCTTTCTTT. This chain links TRBV20-1 with TRBJ1-1, with TRBD1 as a possible D gene (6 bases). The germline V gene encodes CDR1 DFQATT and CDR2 SNEGSKA (reference sequence). CDR3 length: 14 amino acids.

This clonotype has only a few counts. The J gene is TRBJ1-2, the V gene TRBV9; perhaps TRBD1 as D (5 bases). CDR3 length equals 13 residues. Germline V gives CDR1 SGDLS, CDR2 YYNGEE. V was pared by 2 bases and J by 5 bases, with 10 bases between. CDR3 sequence (DNA): TGTGCCAGCAGCGTTCCAGGGAGGTATGGCTACACCTTC. This encodes CASSVPGRYGYTF.

This clonotype has only a few counts. The chain uses TRBV19 and TRBJ1-1; 7 bases fit TRBD1. Per germline, CDR1 LNHDA and CDR2 SQIVND (reference sequence). CDR3 length equals 15 residues. The J segment lost 4 bases and the V segment lost 3 bases, leaving 8 bases of the junction unmatched. CDR3 bases: TGTGCCAGTAGTATGATCCCCACAGGGGTCACTGAAGCTTTCTTT. Its translation is CASSMIPTGVTEAFF.

The rearrangement links TRBV12-2 to TRBJ1-2. TRBV12-2 is a pseudogene segment. The CDR3 is 13 amino acids. The CDR3 spells CASRFRDSYGYTF. CDR3 DNA sequence: TGTGCAAGTCGCTTCCGGGACTCCTATGGCTACACCTTC.

This clonotype was seen more than once but under ten times. This chain connects TRBV28 to TRBJ2-3; no clear D gene. Deletions cut 2 bases from V and 2 bases from J, with 8 bases between. Germline CDR1 and CDR2: MDHEN and SYDVKM. The CDR3 runs 14 residues. In DNA, the CDR3 is TGTGCCAGCAGTTTAGAGGCAGACACAGATACGCAGTATTTT. Residues: CASSLEADTDTQYF.

This clonotype has at least ten counts. V and J are TRBV28 and TRBJ1-1, with D possibly matching TRBD1 (5 bases). CDR1 is MDHEN and CDR2 is SYDVKM in the germline V gene. The CDR3 spans 16 residues. The V gene lost 3 bases and the J gene lost 5 bases, with 19 bases spanning the gap. CDR3 sequence reads: CASSFAVGRGETEAFF. As DNA, the CDR3 is TGTGCCAGCAGTTTCGCAGTTGGGAGGGGCGAGACTGAAGCTTTCTTT.

This clonotype was counted only a few times. The rearrangement uses TRBV6-2 or TRBV6-3 and TRBJ2-2; D gene uncertain. CDR1 and CDR2 from the germline V gene are MNHEY and SVGEGT. Trimming cost V 1 base and J 4 bases, with 1 base left between them. The CDR3 is 12 amino acids. CDR3 protein: CASSYFTGELFF. The DNA of the CDR3 is TGTGCCAGCAGTTACTTCACCGGGGAGCTGTTTTTT.

This clonotype was picked up a small number of times. The J gene is TRBJ2-3, the V gene TRBV6-5; 8 bases align to TRBD2. The CDR3 runs to 15 residues. CDR1 is MNHEY and CDR2 is SVGAGI in the germline V gene. V gave up 6 bases and J gave up 6 bases; unmatched junction bases: 11. The CDR3 coding sequence is TGTGCCAGCAGCAAGAAAGCGGGGGCCTGGGATACGCAGTATTTT. This sequence encodes CASSKKAGAWDTQYF.

This clonotype was seen more than once but under ten times. This chain joins TRBV6-6 and TRBJ1-1; D unclear. V was shortened by 2 bases and J by 5 bases, with 6 bases between the two germline ends. The length of the CDR3 is 12 residues. CDR1 and CDR2 (germline): MNHNY, SVGAGI (reference sequence). CDR3: CASSYTKTEAFF. The CDR3 nucleotides read TGTGCCAGCAGTTACACGAAGACTGAAGCTTTCTTT.

This clonotype has at least ten counts. This sequence joins TRBV5-5 and TRBJ2-5; 10 bases align to TRBD1. V gave up 4 bases and J gave up 4 bases; unmatched junction bases: 4. This CDR3 has 14 residues. Germline V gene data show CDR1 as SGHKS and CDR2 as YYEKEE (reference sequence). The CDR3 DNA follows: TGTGCCAGCAGCACCGGGACAGGGGTAGAGACCCAGTACTTC. This translates into CASSTGTGVETQYF.

This clonotype was counted only a few times. The J gene is TRBJ2-6, the V gene TRBV5-6; D is perhaps TRBD1 or TRBD2 (5 bases each). CDR1 SGHDT and CDR2 YYEEEE come from the germline V gene. The length of the CDR3 is 17 residues. Trimming pared 4 bases from V and 4 bases from J, leaving 18 bases between. As DNA, the CDR3 is TGTGCCAGCAGCAAGGGACCTGTCACGAGCGGGGCCAACGTCCTGACTTTC. Its translation: CASSKGPVTSGANVLTF.